This entry lists 27 T cell receptor beta chains sequenced from one sample in a study of blood T cell repertoires in COVID-19. Using immunoSEQ multiplex PCR, the repertoire was profiled, and TCRdb retains in-frame clones only, with some absent. The sample has roughly 380,000 clones, about nine tenths seen once. The sample consisted of peripheral blood. Every receptor here comes from a woman aged 35 to 49 with COVID-19, enrolled during active disease.

V and J are TRBV4-1 and TRBJ1-1; a possible D gene is TRBD1 (5 bases). The germline V and J ends were trimmed by 2 bases and 2 bases, with 21 bases remaining between them. This CDR3 has 18 residues. Germline V lookup: CDR1 MGHRA, CDR2 YSYEKL. The CDR3 DNA is TGCGCCAGCAGCCAAAAGGGGCTGACCCAGGGATTCAACACTGAAGCTTTCTTT. It translates to CASSQKGLTQGFNTEAFF.

This sequence joins TRBV19 and TRBJ1-3, with a weak D call TRBD1 (5 bases). Germline CDR1 reads LNHDA; CDR2 reads SQIVND (reference sequence). The CDR3 is 17 residues long. Trimming stripped 3 bases from V and 0 bases from J, with 15 bases between. CDR3 region: CASSILDTGSSGNTIYF. The CDR3 region has the DNA TGTGCCAGTAGTATCCTCGATACAGGCAGCTCTGGAAACACCATATATTTT.

The rearrangement uses TRBV28 and TRBJ2-7, with D maybe TRBD2 (6 bases). V was pared by 4 bases and J by 4 bases, with 14 bases between. This CDR3 is 14 amino acids long. The germline V gene encodes CDR1 MDHEN and CDR2 SYDVKM. The CDR3 DNA reads TGTGCCAGCAGTTCAGGGACGGGGGAGTACGAGCAGTACTTC. This gives the protein CASSSGTGEYEQYF.

The J gene is TRBJ2-3, the V gene TRBV9; D remains unclear. CDR3 length equals 12 residues. Trimming took off 3 bases at V and 3 bases at J, with 5 bases between the two ends. The germline CDR1 and CDR2 sequences are SGDLS and YYNGEE. CDR3 nucleotide sequence: TGTGCCAGCAGCGCGAGAACAGATACGCAGTATTTT. Encoded protein: CASSARTDTQYF.

The count of this clone is one. The chain carries TRBV4-3 and TRBJ1-4; D remains ambiguous. V shed 1 base and J shed 3 bases, with 3 bases lying between them. From germline, CDR1 is LGHNA and CDR2 YSLEER. The CDR3 consists of 13 residues. The CDR3 here is CASSQGANEKLFF. Written as DNA, the CDR3 is TGCGCCAGCAGCCAAGGAGCTAATGAAAAACTGTTTTTT.

The chain carries TRBV29-1 and TRBJ1-1; D is perhaps TRBD1 (6 bases). Trimming cost V 7 bases and J 4 bases, with 10 bases left between them. The CDR3 has 11 residues. In germline, CDR1 is SQVTM, CDR2 ANQGSEA. CDR3 loop: CSGTVVTEAFF. DNA for the CDR3: TGCAGCGGGACAGTCGTCACTGAAGCTTTCTTT.

J is TRBJ2-5 and V is TRBV5-1; D might be TRBD2 (5 bases). Germline CDR1 SGHRS, CDR2 YFSETQ. The CDR3 runs to 15 residues. V was pared by 5 bases and J by 1 base, with 15 bases between. CDR3 DNA sequence: TGCGCCAGCAGTTCGGCGGCGGGCAGCCAAGAGACCCAGTACTTC. This sequence encodes CASSSAAGSQETQYF.

The CDR3 coding sequence is TGTGCCCAGACACAGGGAGAAGGTTATGGAAACACCATATATTTT. This gives the protein CAQTQGEGYGNTIYF. The genes are TRBV24-1 and TRBJ1-3; D possibly corresponds to TRBD1 (6 bases). This CDR3 region has 15 residues. Germline lookup yields CDR1 KGHDR and CDR2 SFDVKD. Trimming took off 12 bases at V and 3 bases at J, with 20 bases between the two ends.

The J gene is TRBJ1-1, the V gene TRBV5-3; 9 positions match TRBD1. TRBV5-3 is reported as an ORF; its role is uncertain. V lost 3 bases, J lost 4 bases, and 10 bases stayed unmatched. The CDR3 sequence is 16 residues long. DNA of the CDR3: TGTGCCAGAAGCTCACCTTTTCAGACAGGGGGCACTGAAGCTTTCTTT. It encodes CARSSPFQTGGTEAFF.

The chain recombines TRBV19 with TRBJ1-2; 7 bases match TRBD1. The germline gives CDR1 LNHDA, CDR2 SQIVND (reference sequence). Germline trimming cut 7 bases from V and 0 bases from J; bases unmatched to any gene: 8. The CDR3 contains 15 residues. CDR3 bases: TGTGCCAGTACCTTCCGGGACAGACCTAACTATGGCTACACCTTC. This translates into CASTFRDRPNYGYTF.

The J gene is TRBJ1-1, the V gene TRBV9; D not certain. V lost 3 bases and J lost 3, with 9 bases in between. Germline V lookup: CDR1 SGDLS, CDR2 YYNGEE. The CDR3 sequence is 13 residues long. The CDR3 sequence is CASSARRDTEAFF. CDR3 nucleotide sequence: TGTGCCAGCAGCGCCCGCCGGGACACTGAAGCTTTCTTT.

The genes are TRBV7-2 and TRBJ2-1, with TRBD1 matching over 8 bases. Germline V gene lookup returns CDR1 SGHTA and CDR2 FQGNSA. The CDR3 is made up of 15 amino acids. The J segment lost 2 bases and the V segment lost 4 bases, leaving 4 bases of the junction unmatched. The CDR3 loop is CASSSGTGTYNEQFF. CDR3 nucleotides: TGTGCCAGCAGCTCCGGGACAGGAACCTACAATGAGCAGTTCTTC. Combining the CDR3 with reference TRBV7-2 and TRBJ2-1 gives the whole variable domain GAGVSQSPSNKVTEKGKDVELRCDPISGHTALYWYRQSLGQGLEFLIYFQGNSAPDKSGLPSDRFSAERTGGSVSTLTIQRTQQEDSAVYLCASSSGTGTYNEQFFGPGTRLTVL.

The V gene is TRBV3-1 (or the pseudogene TRBV3-2), the J gene TRBJ1-3; 7 bases align to TRBD1. This CDR3 region has 16 residues. Germline-derived CDR1 and CDR2 are LGHDT and YNNKEL (reference sequence). The J segment lost 7 bases and the V segment lost 1 base, leaving 10 bases of the junction unmatched. The CDR3 loop reads CASSQGLGQAGNTIYF. CDR3 sequence (DNA): TGTGCCAGCAGCCAAGGCCTTGGACAGGCCGGTAACACCATATATTTT.

The chain is built from TRBV18 and TRBJ1-2; D ambiguous. CDR3 length equals 15 residues. The germline V gene has CDR1 KGHSH and CDR2 LQKENI. V was trimmed by 3 bases and J by 4 bases, leaving 15 bases between them. The CDR3 region is CASSPIEHPRYGYTF. Written as DNA, the CDR3 is TGTGCCAGCTCACCCATTGAGCACCCCCGCTATGGCTACACCTTC.

The genes are TRBV7-9 and TRBJ2-2; no firm D call. Deletions cut 3 bases from V and 6 bases from J, with 5 bases between. Per germline, CDR1 SEHNR and CDR2 FQNEAQ (reference sequence). The length of the CDR3 is 12 residues. The CDR3 sequence: CASSFEPGELFF. The CDR3 DNA follows: TGTGCCAGCAGCTTCGAGCCCGGGGAGCTGTTTTTT.

The chain couples TRBV7-9 to TRBJ1-2; 10 bases fit TRBD1. This CDR3 comprises 15 residues. The ends lost 5 bases at V and 7 bases at J; junction bases unmatched: 10. The germline CDR1 and CDR2 sequences are SEHNR and FQNEAQ (reference sequence). This CDR3 is CASSPTTGGASGYTF. CDR3 sequence (DNA): TGTGCCAGCAGCCCTACGACAGGGGGCGCAAGTGGCTACACCTTC.

This chain connects TRBV28 to TRBJ1-5; 7 bases align to TRBD1. The CDR3 covers 18 residues. V was pared by 5 bases and J by 0 bases, with 13 bases of the junction left unmatched. Germline loops: CDR1 MDHEN, CDR2 SYDVKM. CDR3 sequence reads: CASSPLMGQLLSNQPQHF. The CDR3 nucleotides read TGTGCCAGCAGTCCGCTGATGGGACAGTTACTTAGCAATCAGCCCCAGCATTTT.

The chain links TRBV5-1 to TRBJ1-1, with 7 bases lining up with TRBD1. J was trimmed by 6 bases and V by 3 bases; bases with no gene match: 5. The CDR3 covers 13 residues. From germline, CDR1 is SGHRS and CDR2 YFSETQ. As DNA, the CDR3 is TGCGCCAGCAGCTCACTACAGGGGCCTGAAGCTTTCTTT. Translated, it gives CASSSLQGPEAFF.

This clone has a handful of counts. The chain is built from TRBV28 and TRBJ1-5; 9 bases match TRBD1. J was trimmed by 4 bases and V by 3 bases; bases with no gene match: 10. This CDR3 has 17 residues. CDR1 and CDR2 from the germline V gene are MDHEN and SYDVKM. Here the CDR3 DNA reads TGTGCCAGCAGTTTCTACCGGGACAGGGACTATAATCAGCCCCAGCATTTT. It yields the protein CASSFYRDRDYNQPQHF.

The chain joins TRBV2 to TRBJ2-7; D might be TRBD1 (6 bases). V was cut by 10 bases and J by 3 bases, with 13 bases left in between. There are 12 residues in the CDR3. Germline V gene lookup returns CDR1 SNHLY and CDR2 FYNNEI. The CDR3 sequence is CATRADSYEQYF. CDR3 DNA sequence: TGTGCCACCAGGGCGGACAGCTACGAGCAGTACTTC.

V is TRBV28 and J is TRBJ1-5, with no clear D. There are 16 residues in the CDR3. In germline, CDR1 is MDHEN, CDR2 SYDVKM. Trimming stripped 2 bases from V and 0 bases from J, with 11 bases between. The CDR3 nucleotides are TGTGCCAGCAGTTTACATCTACTGTATAGCAATCAGCCCCAGCATTTT. Protein: CASSLHLLYSNQPQHF.

This sequence joins TRBV19 and TRBJ1-2, with D possibly matching TRBD1 (5 bases). Trimming removed 4 bases at V and 4 bases at J, with 7 bases between. This CDR3 is built from 12 residues. From germline, CDR1 is LNHDA and CDR2 SQIVND (reference sequence). Here the CDR3 reads CASSTQAYGYTF. Here the CDR3 DNA reads TGTGCCAGTAGTACACAGGCCTATGGCTACACCTTC. Full variable domain (missing parts from reference TRBV19 and TRBJ1-2): DGGITQSPKYLFRKEGQNVTLSCEQNLNHDAMYWYRQDPGQGLRLIYYSQIVNDFQKGDIAEGYSVSREKKESFPLTVTSAQKNPTAFYLCASSTQAYGYTFGSGTRLTVV.

The chain recombines TRBV9 with TRBJ2-6, with TRBD1 identical over 7 bases. CDR3 length equals 15 residues. V trimming: 2 bases; J trimming: 3 bases; junction bases outside the gene matches: 2. Germline assignment: CDR1 SGDLS and CDR2 YYNGEE. The CDR3 DNA reads as TGTGCCAGCAGCGTCTCAGGGGGTGGGGCCAACGTCCTGACTTTC. As protein: CASSVSGGGANVLTF.

V usage is TRBV28 and J usage is TRBJ2-7; TRBD2 matches 9 bases. Per germline, CDR1 MDHEN and CDR2 SYDVKM. The CDR3 has 15 residues. V was pared by 2 bases and J by 2 bases, with 4 bases of the junction left unmatched. DNA of the CDR3: TGTGCCAGCAGTTTAGTAGCGGGAGTTCCCTACGAGCAGTACTTC. Translation: CASSLVAGVPYEQYF. The full variable domain, its missing parts supplied by reference TRBV28 and TRBJ2-7, is DVKVTQSSRYLVKRTGEKVFLECVQDMDHENMFWYRQDPGLGLRLIYFSYDVKMKEKGDIPEGYSVSREKKERFSLILESASTNQTSMYLCASSLVAGVPYEQYFGPGTRLTVT.

The V call is TRBV5-4, the J call TRBJ2-1; possible D gene TRBD2, 6 bases. The CDR3 is made up of 15 amino acids. Germline-derived CDR1 and CDR2 are SGHNT and YYREEE (reference sequence). Trimming left V 4 bases short and J 0 bases short, with 11 bases between. The CDR3 protein is CASSPGTRSYNEQFF. The CDR3 DNA follows: TGTGCCAGCAGCCCCGGGACTCGCTCCTACAATGAGCAGTTCTTC. Variable domain in full (rest from reference TRBV5-4 and TRBJ2-1): ETGVTQSPTHLIKTRGQQVTLRCSSQSGHNTVSWYQQALGQGPQFIFQYYREEENGRGNFPPRFSGLQFPNYSSELNVNALELDDSALYLCASSPGTRSYNEQFFGPGTRLTVL.

The chain joins TRBV2 to TRBJ1-1, with a weak D call TRBD1 (5 bases). V dropped 10 bases and J dropped 4 bases, with 19 bases sitting between them. The CDR3 is 14 amino acids. Germline lookup yields CDR1 SNHLY and CDR2 FYNNEI. The CDR3 DNA sequence: TGTGCCACCGCCAAAGACAGCGGGGGCACTGAAGCTTTCTTT. As protein: CATAKDSGGTEAFF.

This clone was counted a few times. This chain links TRBV19 with TRBJ2-7; D is possibly TRBD2 (6 bases). V shed 5 bases and J shed 5 bases, with 7 bases lying between them. This CDR3 has 11 residues. The germline gives CDR1 LNHDA, CDR2 SQIVND (reference sequence). CDR3 sequence (DNA): TGTGCCAGTAGTGGGGGGAACGAGCAGTACTTC. This codes for CASSGGNEQYF. Filled out from reference TRBV19 and TRBJ2-7, the complete variable domain reads DGGITQSPKYLFRKEGQNVTLSCEQNLNHDAMYWYRQDPGQGLRLIYYSQIVNDFQKGDIAEGYSVSREKKESFPLTVTSAQKNPTAFYLCASSGGNEQYFGPGTRLTVT.